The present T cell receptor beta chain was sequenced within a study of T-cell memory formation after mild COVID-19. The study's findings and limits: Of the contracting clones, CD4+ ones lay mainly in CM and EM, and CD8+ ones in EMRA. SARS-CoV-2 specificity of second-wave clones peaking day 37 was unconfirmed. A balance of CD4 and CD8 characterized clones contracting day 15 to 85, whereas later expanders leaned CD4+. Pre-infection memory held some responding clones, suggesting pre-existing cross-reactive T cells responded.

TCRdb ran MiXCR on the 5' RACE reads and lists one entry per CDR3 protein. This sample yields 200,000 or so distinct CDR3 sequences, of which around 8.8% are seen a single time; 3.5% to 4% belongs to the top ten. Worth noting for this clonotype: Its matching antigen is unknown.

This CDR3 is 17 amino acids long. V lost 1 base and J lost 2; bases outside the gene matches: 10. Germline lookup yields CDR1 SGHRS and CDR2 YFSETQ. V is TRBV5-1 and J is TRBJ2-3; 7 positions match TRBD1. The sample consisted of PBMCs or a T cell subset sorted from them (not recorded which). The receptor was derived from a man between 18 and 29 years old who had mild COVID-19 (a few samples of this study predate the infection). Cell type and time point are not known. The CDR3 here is CASSLPRTGGLTDTQYF. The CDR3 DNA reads TGCGCCAGCAGCTTGCCCAGGACAGGTGGACTCACAGATACGCAGTATTTT.